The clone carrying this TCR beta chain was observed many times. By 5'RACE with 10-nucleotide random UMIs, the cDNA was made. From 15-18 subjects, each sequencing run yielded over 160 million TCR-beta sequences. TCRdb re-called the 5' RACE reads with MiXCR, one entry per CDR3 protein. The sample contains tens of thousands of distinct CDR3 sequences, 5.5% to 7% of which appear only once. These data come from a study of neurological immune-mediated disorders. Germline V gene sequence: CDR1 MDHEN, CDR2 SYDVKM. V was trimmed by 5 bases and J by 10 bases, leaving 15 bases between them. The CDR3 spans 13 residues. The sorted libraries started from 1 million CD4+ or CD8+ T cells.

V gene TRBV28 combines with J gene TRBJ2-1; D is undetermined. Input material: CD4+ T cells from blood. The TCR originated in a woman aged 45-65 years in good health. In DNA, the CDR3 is TGTGCCAGCAGTCCGCAAGTCTGGGGAGAGCAGTTCTTC. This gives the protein CASSPQVWGEQFF.